This record covers a single T cell receptor (beta chain). The table lists this clonotype with many counts. It has no known antigen specificity. Base qualities are missing; no much larger clone stands one base away. Receptors were amplified or captured by RACE. TCRdb names NextSeq 500 as the instrument used. During library preparation, unique molecular identifiers were attached to individual cDNA molecules so that TCRs could be counted quantitatively and reproducibly. Each blood RNA sample was used to sequence both TCR alpha and TCR beta chains. The study's processing was this. Samples had a median of roughly 87,000 TCRs, with a range from about 23,224 to 690,600. The Decombinator software suite was used to annotate V, J and CDR3 in the TCR reads. For the PS versus PT1 abundance plots, all samples were subsampled to the same number of TCRs (28,000). Expanded TCRs were defined as absent before sensitization and observed at least eight times at the 2-week time point. The public sequencing data were trimmed at Q25 with fastp and processed into clonotypes with MiXCR by TCRdb, which kept only in-frame beta chains. Merged by CDR3 protein, the rows form single entries marked with the most common genes and DNA. The V and J calls, along with clone size, are taken from TCRdb and not from the paper's own processing. This sample holds about 96,000 distinct CDR3 sequences; approximately 9.3% were observed only once. Approximately 2% of the sample comes from the top ten.

The data were taken from a study of human T cells and chemical hapten exposure (dated by TCRdb to the early 2020s). Background for the entire study: For sensitization, 2% DPC in acetone was applied to a 2 cm by 2 cm area of upper inner arm skin. Libraries were combined into a pool for sequencing, and differences in TCR yield between samples came mainly from small differences in library volumes within the pool. Patch testing was performed on the upper back with Finn chambers containing 0.01% DPC, and the patch tests were scored after 6 days according to International Contact Dermatitis Research Group standards. Throughout the roughly 23-week study period, patients were also given weekly therapeutic DPC doses on the scalp. Blood for TCR sequencing was provided by twenty-nine alopecia patients at one to four time points (pre-sensitization, 2, 6 and 24 weeks). The mostly female patient cohort included alopecia areata with under or over 50% scalp involvement, alopecia totalis and alopecia universalis. The study tracked peripheral blood TCR repertoire changes in vivo during primary and secondary sensitization to the hapten diphenylcyclopropenone (DPC) in alopecia patients. Patient blood was sampled pre-sensitization (week 0) and at 2, 6 and about 24 weeks after DPC sensitization.

Overall study outcomes, separate from this receptor: Compared with pre-sensitization or healthy control sets, expanded TCRs formed significantly more large CDR3 similarity clusters, which is consistent with antigen-driven responses. All patients had alopecia, a presumed autoimmune disease, so their immune response might differ from that of healthy individuals. No change with DPC sensitization was found in the number of TCRs above 1 in 1000 frequency, and no evidence of global repertoire structure alterations was found. Patch test score was positively correlated with the number of PT1 expanded TCRs, with significance at thresholds 8, 16 and 32 but not at 4. After repeated subsampling, the strength of the expansion versus patch-test correlation and the threshold at which it became significant changed.

Per the germline V gene, SNHLY is the CDR1 and FYNNEI is the CDR2. Counted from cysteine to phenylalanine, this CDR3 has 15 amino acids. Just the 45-base CDR3 DNA is kept, in frame starting at base 1. The germline V and J ends show losses of 4 bases and 5 bases respectively, and no gene match explains 7 bases of the junction. Per the publication, the time point label means: patch test 2, 6 weeks after DPC sensitization. The treatment or condition label on this specimen signifies: therapeutic diphenylcyclopropenone sensitization with weekly scalp DPC. At each patch-test visit, blood was drawn before the patch test was applied. Patients were eligible if aged 18 to 70, diagnosed with alopecia and judged suitable for DPC therapy, and pregnant patients were excluded. Unfractionated whole blood was collected in Tempus Blood RNA tubes, and total RNA was extracted from that blood.

Sequenced material: whole blood, taken in connection with sensitization to the hapten diphenylcyclopropenone (DPC). This TCR came from a woman aged 35 to 49 with alopecia areata. Some clones in this sample may be carry-over from other donors' samples. The chain is made from TRBV2 and TRBJ2-2; 7 bases in the middle match TRBD1. The nucleotide sequence is TGTGCCAGCAGTGCCCCCGACAGGGTGACCGGGGAGCTGTTTTTT. Protein translation: CASSAPDRVTGELFF.